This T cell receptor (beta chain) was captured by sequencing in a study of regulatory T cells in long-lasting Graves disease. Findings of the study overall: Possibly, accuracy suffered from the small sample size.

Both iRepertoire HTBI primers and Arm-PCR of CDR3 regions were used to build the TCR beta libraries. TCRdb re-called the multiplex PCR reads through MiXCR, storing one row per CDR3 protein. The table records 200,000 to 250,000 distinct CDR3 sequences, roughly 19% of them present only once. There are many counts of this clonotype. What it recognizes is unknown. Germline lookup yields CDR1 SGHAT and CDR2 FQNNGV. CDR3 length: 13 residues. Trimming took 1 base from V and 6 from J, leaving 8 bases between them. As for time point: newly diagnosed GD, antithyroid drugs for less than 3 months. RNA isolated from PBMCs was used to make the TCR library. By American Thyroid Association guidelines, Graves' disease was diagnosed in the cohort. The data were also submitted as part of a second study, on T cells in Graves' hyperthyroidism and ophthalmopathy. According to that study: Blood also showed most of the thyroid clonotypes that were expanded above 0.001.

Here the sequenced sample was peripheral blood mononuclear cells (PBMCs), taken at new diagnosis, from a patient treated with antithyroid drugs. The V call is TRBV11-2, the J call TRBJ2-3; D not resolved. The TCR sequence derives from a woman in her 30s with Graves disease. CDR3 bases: TGTGCCAGCAGCTTAGGATTTTCCGATACGCAGTATTTT. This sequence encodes CASSLGFSDTQYF.